What follows describes a single T cell receptor (beta chain). The protocol was immunoSEQ multiplex PCR, while the TCRdb copy is restricted to in-frame clones and leaves out a portion. The sample carries approximately 100,000 clones, 85% to 90% recorded once. The data belong to a study of T cell responses to AZD1222 COVID-19 vaccine. Germline V gene lookup returns CDR1 LGHNA and CDR2 YSLEER. V lost 0 bases and J 9 bases, leaving 9 bases between the germline ends. There are 13 residues in the CDR3. Specimen: peripheral blood, collected on day 0 of AZD1222 vaccination. V and J are TRBV4-3 and TRBJ2-1, with no clear D. This sequence was found in an adult in good health. Here the CDR3 DNA reads TGCGCCAGCAGCCAAGACTGGGGTAGTGAGCAGTTCTTC. It yields the protein CASSQDWGSEQFF.